The rows below give T cell receptor beta chains drawn from one sample of a study of cytomegalovirus exposure and HLA in healthy donors. Only in-frame clones appear in the TCRdb table, and some are missing; sequencing was by immunoSEQ multiplex PCR. Among about 160,000 clones listed, roughly 80% were seen once. Sequenced: PBMCs. The receptors were sampled from a man aged 25-45 years in good health and CMV-seronegative. Each CDR3 is given with its conserved first and last residue. The order of the fields is CDR3 DNA, CDR3 protein, V gene, clone size, J gene, D gene. A D gene is named only where the DNA matches it firmly. Part of the rows lack a size; the others show once, few, many or a class for expanded clones.

DNA: TGTGCCAGCAGCCCCCCAGGTGAAGCTTTCTTT
CDR3: CASSPPGEAFF
V: TRBV9
size: NA
J: TRBJ1-1
D: NA

DNA: TGTGCCAGCAGCTTAGATGACCTACGAGCGATATATAGCAATCAGCCCCAGCATTTT
CDR3: CASSLDDLRAIYSNQPQHF
V: TRBV11-3
size: NA
J: TRBJ1-5
D: NA

DNA: TGCGCCAGCAGCCCACTAGCGGGGGCCTACAATGAGCAGTTCTTC
CDR3: CASSPLAGAYNEQFF
V: TRBV5-1
size: few
J: TRBJ2-1
D: TRBD2

DNA: TGCGCCAGCAGTCCCGGGACAGGGTTCTACGAGCAGTACTTC
CDR3: CASSPGTGFYEQYF
V: TRBV5-1
size: NA
J: TRBJ2-7
D: TRBD1

DNA: TGTGCCAGCAGCCAAGAAACCGGGTTGTTAGCTTTCTTT
CDR3: CASSQETGLLAFF
V: TRBV4-2
size: NA
J: TRBJ1-1
D: NA

DNA: TGTGCCAGCTCACCACCGACCGGGGGAGGCTACACCTTC
CDR3: CASSPPTGGGYTF
V: TRBV18
size: NA
J: TRBJ1-2
D: NA

DNA: TGTGCCAGCAGCGTCGGACAGGGGCGCGACAATGAGCAGTTCTTC
CDR3: CASSVGQGRDNEQFF
V: TRBV7-6
size: NA
J: TRBJ2-1
D: TRBD1

DNA: TGTGCCAGCAGTTACAGCGGACAGGGCCACATTCAGTACTTC
CDR3: CASSYSGQGHIQYF
V: TRBV6-5
size: few
J: TRBJ2-4
D: TRBD1

DNA: TGTGCCAGCACCCTCTCCGGGGAGATGAACACTGAAGCTTTCTTT
CDR3: CASTLSGEMNTEAFF
V: TRBV6-6
size: NA
J: TRBJ1-1
D: NA

DNA: TGTGCCATCATGGCGGATTGGAAATACGAGCAGTACTTC
CDR3: CAIMADWKYEQYF
V: TRBV10-3
size: NA
J: TRBJ2-7
D: NA

DNA: TGTGCCAGTTCTAGCCTCTCTGGGGCCAACGTCCTGACTTTC
CDR3: CASSSLSGANVLTF
V: TRBV6-1
size: NA
J: TRBJ2-6
D: NA

DNA: TGTGCCAGCAGCTTAGATGGCGGCTTCAATCAGCCCCAGCATTTT
CDR3: CASSLDGGFNQPQHF
V: TRBV7-2
size: NA
J: TRBJ1-5
D: NA

DNA: TGCGCCAGCAGCTTGGACAGCTCTGGAAACACCATATATTTT
CDR3: CASSLDSSGNTIYF
V: TRBV5-1
size: few
J: TRBJ1-3
D: NA

DNA: TGTGCCAGTGTCCCCCAAGGGGCGACGGGCTACACCTTC
CDR3: CASVPQGATGYTF
V: TRBV19
size: NA
J: TRBJ1-2
D: NA

DNA: TGTGCCAGCAGTCCAACACGTATCTCCTACAATGAGCAGTTCTTC
CDR3: CASSPTRISYNEQFF
V: TRBV14
size: NA
J: TRBJ2-1
D: NA

DNA: TGTGCCTGGAGTGGTCTCCGAGACAGGGGCCGCGGCTATGGCTACACCTTC
CDR3: CAWSGLRDRGRGYGYTF
V: TRBV30
size: once
J: TRBJ1-2
D: TRBD1

DNA: TGCAGCGTTGAGACAGGCCAAGAGACCCAGTACTTC
CDR3: CSVETGQETQYF
V: TRBV29-1
size: NA
J: TRBJ2-5
D: NA

DNA: TGTGCCTGGAGCCCATTTAACAGTGAAGCTTTCTTT
CDR3: CAWSPFNSEAFF
V: TRBV30
size: NA
J: TRBJ1-1
D: NA

DNA: TGTGCCAGTAGTATCCCCAGCGGGGGGTCCTACGAGCAGTACTTC
CDR3: CASSIPSGGSYEQYF
V: TRBV19
size: NA
J: TRBJ2-7
D: TRBD2

DNA: TGTGCCAGCTCCCTGGACCCGGGGGGCGTGACTGAAGCTTTCTTT
CDR3: CASSLDPGGVTEAFF
V: TRBV18
size: NA
J: TRBJ1-1
D: NA

DNA: TGCAGTGGAGGGGGCCCCTACGAGCAGTACTTC
CDR3: CSGGGPYEQYF
V: TRBV20-1
size: NA
J: TRBJ2-7
D: TRBD1

DNA: TGTGCCAGCAGTTTGCAGACTAGCGGAGCCTCCTACGAGCAGTACTTC
CDR3: CASSLQTSGASYEQYF
V: TRBV5-6
size: NA
J: TRBJ2-7
D: TRBD2

DNA: TGTGCCTGGAGTCCTCCGGGGTACGAGCAGTACTTC
CDR3: CAWSPPGYEQYF
V: TRBV30
size: NA
J: TRBJ2-7
D: NA

DNA: TGTGCCAGCAGTCCGCTCCGGGGCCTAGCGGGGACCGGGGAGCTGTTTTTT
CDR3: CASSPLRGLAGTGELFF
V: TRBV27
size: NA
J: TRBJ2-2
D: TRBD2

DNA: TGTGCCAGCAGTGACACTTACTACGAGCAGTACTTC
CDR3: CASSDTYYEQYF
V: TRBV25-1
size: NA
J: TRBJ2-7
D: NA

DNA: TGCGCCGGCAGCCCTAGCCCCGCGAACACCGGGGAGCTGTTTTTT
CDR3: CAGSPSPANTGELFF
V: TRBV4-1
size: NA
J: TRBJ2-2
D: NA

DNA: TGTGCCGAGCGGGGGGCAGCTACAGATACGCAGTATTTT
CDR3: CAERGAATDTQYF
V: TRBV30
size: few
J: TRBJ2-3
D: TRBD2

DNA: TGTGCCAGCAGTTTAGGGGCACCGGAAGAGACCCAGTACTTC
CDR3: CASSLGAPEETQYF
V: TRBV27
size: few
J: TRBJ2-5
D: NA

DNA: TGTGCCAGCAGCAAAGTGGGGGGGGCGTACACTGAAGCTTTCTTT
CDR3: CASSKVGGAYTEAFF
V: TRBV21-1
size: NA
J: TRBJ1-1
D: NA

DNA: TGTGCCAGCACCCTGATACTCTCCTATAATTCACCCCTCCACTTT
CDR3: CASTLILSYNSPLHF
V: TRBV7-2
size: NA
J: TRBJ1-6
D: NA

DNA: TGTGCCAGCAGCCCCCGGACAAGCTACCTCCACTTT
CDR3: CASSPRTSYLHF
V: TRBV7-2
size: few
J: TRBJ1-6
D: NA

DNA: TGTGCCTGGTCACTACGGACTAGCGGGGGGGATACGCAGTATTTT
CDR3: CAWSLRTSGGDTQYF
V: TRBV30
size: NA
J: TRBJ2-3
D: TRBD2

DNA: TGTGCCTGGTTGGGTGGGGACAGGGACGTAAACATTCAGTACTTC
CDR3: CAWLGGDRDVNIQYF
V: TRBV30
size: NA
J: TRBJ2-4
D: TRBD1

DNA: TGTGCCAGCAGGTCACAAAGCTCTGGAAACACCATATATTTT
CDR3: CASRSQSSGNTIYF
V: TRBV6-5
size: NA
J: TRBJ1-3
D: NA

DNA: TGTGCCAGCAGCTTAGAGAGCGGGGGAGCCTACGAGCAGTACTTC
CDR3: CASSLESGGAYEQYF
V: TRBV7-8
size: NA
J: TRBJ2-7
D: TRBD2

DNA: TGTGCCAGCAGTGGGGCTTACAGGGCCGGGGAGCTGTTTTTT
CDR3: CASSGAYRAGELFF
V: TRBV2
size: NA
J: TRBJ2-2
D: NA

DNA: TGTGCCAGCAGTGAAGGGACAGGCCCTCAGCCCCAGCATTTT
CDR3: CASSEGTGPQPQHF
V: TRBV6-5
size: few
J: TRBJ1-5
D: TRBD1

DNA: TGTGCCAGCTCACCATACGCCCCGAGCTCCTACAATGAGCAGTTCTTC
CDR3: CASSPYAPSSYNEQFF
V: TRBV18
size: NA
J: TRBJ2-1
D: NA

DNA: TGTGCCAGCAGCTTACGCTCCCTAATTAGCAATCAGCCCCAGCATTTT
CDR3: CASSLRSLISNQPQHF
V: TRBV5-6
size: NA
J: TRBJ1-5
D: NA

DNA: TGTGCCAGCCTTACTAGCGGGAGGAGAAATGAGCAGTTCTTC
CDR3: CASLTSGRRNEQFF
V: TRBV28
size: NA
J: TRBJ2-1
D: TRBD2

DNA: TGTGCCAGCAGCTTACCCGGGGGGGTACGAAATGAGCAGTTCTTC
CDR3: CASSLPGGVRNEQFF
V: TRBV7-3
size: NA
J: TRBJ2-1
D: TRBD2

DNA: TGTGCCAGCAGTCTTCGGGGCTATGGCTACACCTTC
CDR3: CASSLRGYGYTF
V: TRBV5-6
size: NA
J: TRBJ1-2
D: NA

DNA: TGTGCCAGCAGTGAAAGCCCCGGCGGTAATGGCTACACCTTC
CDR3: CASSESPGGNGYTF
V: TRBV25-1
size: NA
J: TRBJ1-2
D: NA

DNA: TGTGCCAGCACCCCGAGCGGGGTCAGGGTGCCGGAGGAGACCCAGTACTTC
CDR3: CASTPSGVRVPEETQYF
V: TRBV7-9
size: NA
J: TRBJ2-5
D: TRBD2

DNA: TGTGCCACCAGGGCCGTCTACAATGAGCAGTTCTTC
CDR3: CATRAVYNEQFF
V: TRBV11-2
size: NA
J: TRBJ2-1
D: NA

DNA: TGTGCCAGCAGCTTAACGGGCGCAGCCAAAAACACCGGGGAGCTGTTTTTT
CDR3: CASSLTGAAKNTGELFF
V: TRBV7-3
size: NA
J: TRBJ2-2
D: NA

DNA: TGTGCCAGCAGCCGACTTAAGGGGGGGTCGGGGCAGAACTATGGCTACACCTTC
CDR3: CASSRLKGGSGQNYGYTF
V: TRBV7-9
size: NA
J: TRBJ1-2
D: NA

DNA: TGTGCCAGCAGCCAAGGGGGACAGGGAATTCACGAGCAGTACTTC
CDR3: CASSQGGQGIHEQYF
V: TRBV9
size: NA
J: TRBJ2-7
D: TRBD1

DNA: TGCGCCAGCAGCCAAGCGGAATCGGGACAGGTCACAGATACGCAGTATTTT
CDR3: CASSQAESGQVTDTQYF
V: TRBV4-1
size: once
J: TRBJ2-3
D: TRBD1

DNA: TGTGCCAGCAGCTTTCGGATGGTGGGCTACCCCCTGGGCCAAGAGACCCAGTACTTC
CDR3: CASSFRMVGYPLGQETQYF
V: TRBV11-2
size: NA
J: TRBJ2-5
D: NA

DNA: TGTGCCAGCAGCGGGGGAGGGGGGCCCGCCGGGGAGCTGTTTTTT
CDR3: CASSGGGGPAGELFF
V: TRBV9
size: NA
J: TRBJ2-2
D: NA